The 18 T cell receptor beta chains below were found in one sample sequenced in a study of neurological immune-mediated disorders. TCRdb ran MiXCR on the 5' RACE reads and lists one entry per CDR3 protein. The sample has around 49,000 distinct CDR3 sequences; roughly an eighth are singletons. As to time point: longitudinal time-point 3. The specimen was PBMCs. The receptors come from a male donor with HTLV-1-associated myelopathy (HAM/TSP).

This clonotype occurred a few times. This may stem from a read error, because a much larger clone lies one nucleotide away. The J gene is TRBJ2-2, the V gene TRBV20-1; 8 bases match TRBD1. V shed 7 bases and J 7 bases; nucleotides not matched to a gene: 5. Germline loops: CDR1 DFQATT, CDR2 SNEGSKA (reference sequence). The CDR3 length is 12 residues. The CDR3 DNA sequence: TGCAGTGACAGACAGGGGATCGGGGAGCTGTTTTTT. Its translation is CSDRQGIGELFF.

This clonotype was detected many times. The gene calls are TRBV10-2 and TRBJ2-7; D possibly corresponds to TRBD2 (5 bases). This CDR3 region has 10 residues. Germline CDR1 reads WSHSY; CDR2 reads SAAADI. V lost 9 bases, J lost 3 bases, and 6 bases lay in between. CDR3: CASRDYEQYF. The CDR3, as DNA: TGCGCCAGTCGGGACTACGAGCAGTACTTC.

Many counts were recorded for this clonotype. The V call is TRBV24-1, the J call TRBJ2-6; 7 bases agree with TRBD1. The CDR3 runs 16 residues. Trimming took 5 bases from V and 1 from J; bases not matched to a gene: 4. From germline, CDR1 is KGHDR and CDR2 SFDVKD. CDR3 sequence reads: CATSGAGGSGANVLTF. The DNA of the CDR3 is TGTGCCACCAGTGGAGCAGGGGGTTCTGGGGCCAACGTCCTGACTTTC.

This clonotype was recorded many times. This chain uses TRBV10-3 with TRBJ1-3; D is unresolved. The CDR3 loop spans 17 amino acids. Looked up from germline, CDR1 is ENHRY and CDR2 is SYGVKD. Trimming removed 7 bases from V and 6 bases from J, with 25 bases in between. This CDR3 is CAIIVDGSTWRPNTIYF. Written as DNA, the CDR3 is TGTGCCATCATTGTGGACGGGTCGACCTGGCGTCCAAACACCATATATTTT.

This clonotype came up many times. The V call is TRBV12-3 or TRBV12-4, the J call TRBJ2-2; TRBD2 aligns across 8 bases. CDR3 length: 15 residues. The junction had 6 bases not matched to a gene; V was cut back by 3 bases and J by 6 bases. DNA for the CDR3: TGTGCCAGCAGTTTTGGCGGGGGGCCAGCCGGGGAGCTGTTTTTT. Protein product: CASSFGGGPAGELFF.

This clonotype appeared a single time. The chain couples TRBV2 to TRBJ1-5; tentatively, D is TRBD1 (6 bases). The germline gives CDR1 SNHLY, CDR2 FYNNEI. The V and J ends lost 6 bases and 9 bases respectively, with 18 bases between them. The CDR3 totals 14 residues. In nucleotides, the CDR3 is TGTGCCAGCAGGGAAAAACAGGGCTCTCTGCCCCAGCATTTT. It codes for CASREKQGSLPQHF.

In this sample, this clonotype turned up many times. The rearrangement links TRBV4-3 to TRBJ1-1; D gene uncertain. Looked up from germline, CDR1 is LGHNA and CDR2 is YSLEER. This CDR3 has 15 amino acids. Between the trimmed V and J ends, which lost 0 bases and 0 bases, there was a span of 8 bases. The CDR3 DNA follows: TGCGCCAGCAGCCAAGAGGCCGGATTGAACACTGAAGCTTTCTTT. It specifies CASSQEAGLNTEAFF.

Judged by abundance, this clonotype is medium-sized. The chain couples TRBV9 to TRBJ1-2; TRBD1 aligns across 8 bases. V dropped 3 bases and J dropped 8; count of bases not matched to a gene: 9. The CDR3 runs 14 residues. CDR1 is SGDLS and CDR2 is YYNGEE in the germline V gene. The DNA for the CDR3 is TGTGCCAGCAGCGACTATAGAGGGACAGGCGGCTACACCTTC. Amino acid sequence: CASSDYRGTGGYTF.

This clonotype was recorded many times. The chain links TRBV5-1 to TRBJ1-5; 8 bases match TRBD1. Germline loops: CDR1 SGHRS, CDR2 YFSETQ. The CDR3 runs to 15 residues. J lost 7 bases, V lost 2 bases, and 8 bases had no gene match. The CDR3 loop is CASSFTGGAKQPQHF. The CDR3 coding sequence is TGCGCCAGCAGCTTCACAGGGGGGGCAAAACAGCCCCAGCATTTT.

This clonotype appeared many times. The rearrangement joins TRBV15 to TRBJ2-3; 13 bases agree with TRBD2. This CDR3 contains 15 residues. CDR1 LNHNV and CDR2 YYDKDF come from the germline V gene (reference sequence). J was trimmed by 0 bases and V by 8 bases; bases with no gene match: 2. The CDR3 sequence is CATGTSGVSTDTQYF. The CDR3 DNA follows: TGTGCCACCGGGACTAGCGGGGTGAGCACAGATACGCAGTATTTT.

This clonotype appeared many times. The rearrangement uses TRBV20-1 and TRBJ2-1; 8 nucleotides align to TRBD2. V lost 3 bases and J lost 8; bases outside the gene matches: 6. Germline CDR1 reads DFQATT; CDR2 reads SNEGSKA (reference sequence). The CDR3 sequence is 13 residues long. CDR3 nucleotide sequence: TGCAGTGCTAGCGGGGGGGCCAGCCATGAGCAGTTCTTC. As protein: CSASGGASHEQFF.

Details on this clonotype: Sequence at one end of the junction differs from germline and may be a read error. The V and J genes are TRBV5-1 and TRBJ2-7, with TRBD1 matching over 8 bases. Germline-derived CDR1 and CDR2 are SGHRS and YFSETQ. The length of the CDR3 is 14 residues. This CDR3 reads CANSFGTGTYEQYF. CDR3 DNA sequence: TGCGCCAACAGCTTCGGGACAGGCACCTACGAGCAGTACTTC.

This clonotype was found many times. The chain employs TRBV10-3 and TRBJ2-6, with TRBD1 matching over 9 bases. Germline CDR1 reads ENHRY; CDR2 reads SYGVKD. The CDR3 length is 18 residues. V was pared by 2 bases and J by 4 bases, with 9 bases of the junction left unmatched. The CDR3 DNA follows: TGTGCCATCAGTGAGACGGGACAGGGATACTCCGGGGCCAACGTCCTGACTTTC. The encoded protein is CAISETGQGYSGANVLTF.

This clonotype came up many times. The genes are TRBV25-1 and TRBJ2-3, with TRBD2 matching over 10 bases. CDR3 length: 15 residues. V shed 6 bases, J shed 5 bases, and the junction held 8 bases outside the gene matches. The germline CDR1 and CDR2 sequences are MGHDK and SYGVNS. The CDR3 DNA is TGTGCCAGCAGGGACAGCGGGGGGGCTGGAGATACGCAGTATTTT. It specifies CASRDSGGAGDTQYF.

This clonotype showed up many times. The CDR3 region has the DNA TGCGCCAGCAGCCAAGATTCAGGTTTGGCAGGATTTAATCAGCCCCAGCATTTT. The encoded protein is CASSQDSGLAGFNQPQHF. The chain recombines TRBV4-1 with TRBJ1-5; D is ambiguous. This CDR3 is built from 18 residues. V was pared by 0 bases and J by 4 bases, with 19 bases between. Germline CDR1 reads MGHRA; CDR2 reads YSYEKL.

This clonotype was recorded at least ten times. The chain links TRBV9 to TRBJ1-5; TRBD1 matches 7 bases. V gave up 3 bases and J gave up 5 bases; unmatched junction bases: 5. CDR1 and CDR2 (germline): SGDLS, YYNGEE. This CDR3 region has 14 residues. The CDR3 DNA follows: TGTGCCAGCAGCGCCCAGGGGGGGGATCAGCCCCAGCATTTT. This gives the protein CASSAQGGDQPQHF. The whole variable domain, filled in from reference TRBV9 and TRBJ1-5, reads DSGVTQTPKHLITATGQRVTLRCSPRSGDLSVYWYQQSLDQGLQFLIQYYNGEERAKGNILERFSAQQFPDLHSELNLSSLELGDSALYFCASSAQGGDQPQHFGDGTRLSIL.

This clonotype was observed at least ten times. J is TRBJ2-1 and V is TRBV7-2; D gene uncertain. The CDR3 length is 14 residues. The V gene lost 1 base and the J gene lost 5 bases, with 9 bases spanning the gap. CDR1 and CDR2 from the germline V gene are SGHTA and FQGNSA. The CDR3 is CASSLVTPNNEQFF. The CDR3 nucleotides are TGTGCCAGCAGCTTAGTTACCCCCAACAATGAGCAGTTCTTC.

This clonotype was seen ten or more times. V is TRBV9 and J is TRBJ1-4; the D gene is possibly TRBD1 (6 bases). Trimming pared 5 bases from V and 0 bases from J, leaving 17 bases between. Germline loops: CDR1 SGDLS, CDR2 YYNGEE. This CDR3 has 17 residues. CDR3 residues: CASSRQDFFATNEKLFF. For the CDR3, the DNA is TGTGCCAGCAGTAGACAGGACTTCTTTGCAACTAATGAAAAACTGTTTTTT.